The T cell receptor beta chain described here comes from a study of somatic mutations in cytotoxic T cells in rheumatoid arthritis. The method was immunoSEQ multiplex PCR; TCRdb's version includes in-frame clones alone and lacks a portion of them. The repertoire holds 3,000 to 3,500 clones, with approximately 80% as singletons. The CDR3 length is 19 residues. Trimming cost V 4 bases and J 2 bases; bases outside gene matches: 10. Germline V CDR1 and CDR2: SGDLS, YYNGEE. The rearrangement joins TRBV9 to TRBJ2-2; 14 positions agree with TRBD2. The origin of this receptor is a man aged 45 to 65 with rheumatoid arthritis. Sequenced material: CD8+ T cells sorted from blood. CDR3 in amino acids: CASSQNPGLAGVNTGELFF. Here the CDR3 DNA reads TGTGCCAGCAGCCAAAATCCGGGACTAGCGGGAGTCAACACCGGGGAGCTGTTTTTT.